The 30 T cell receptor beta chains given below trace back to one sample, sequenced in a study of T-cell reconstitution after alpha-beta-depleted transplantation in children. It was with unique molecular identifiers that the TCRbeta library was prepared. MiXCR, applied by TCRdb to the PCR reads, yields one record per CDR3 protein. Of some 840,000 distinct CDR3 sequences in the sample, roughly 15% are singletons; the top ten hold around 5%. The material was PBMCs, mostly from graft donor cells, obtained 360 days after TCRalphabeta/CD19-depleted stem cell transplant. These receptors all stem from a male patient aged 10 to 17 who had a stem cell transplant for acute lymphoblastic leukemia, so the T cells may come from the graft donor.

This clonotype was counted a few times. The chain recombines TRBV5-1 with TRBJ2-7, with 9 bases that match TRBD1. This CDR3 is built from 14 residues. Germline assignment: CDR1 SGHRS and CDR2 YFSETQ. The V and J ends lost 5 bases and 2 bases, in that order; junction bases with no gene match: 5. CDR3 DNA: TGCGCCAGCAGGTTAACAGGGGGCCCCTACGAGCAGTACTTC. Encoded protein: CASRLTGGPYEQYF.

This clonotype has a count of ten or more. The chain couples TRBV19 to TRBJ2-1, with D unresolved. The V end was cut by 4 bases, the J end by 0 bases, with 10 bases between. From germline, CDR1 is LNHDA and CDR2 SQIVND (reference sequence). The CDR3 length is 15 residues. CDR3 amino acids: CASSTSQSSYNEQFF. The CDR3, as DNA: TGTGCCAGTAGTACGTCACAGAGCTCCTACAATGAGCAGTTCTTC.

This clonotype was seen only a few times. CDR3 nucleotide sequence: TGTGCCACCAGTGATCTAGACATTACAGATACGCAGTATTTT. It codes for CATSDLDITDTQYF. The chain recombines TRBV24-1 with TRBJ2-3; unclear D gene. Germline V CDR1 and CDR2: KGHDR, SFDVKD. V lost 3 bases to trimming and J lost 3 bases, with 9 bases between them. The CDR3 consists of 14 residues.

The chain combines TRBV7-2 with TRBJ1-2; TRBD1 is a possible D gene (5 bases). The length of the CDR3 is 16 residues. The V and J ends lost 4 bases and 1 base respectively, with 16 bases between them. Germline V gene lookup returns CDR1 SGHTA and CDR2 FQGNSA. CDR3 nucleotides: TGTGCCAGCAGCTCCCCGGGACGGTCTATTAACTATGGCTACACCTTC. Translated: CASSSPGRSINYGYTF.

CDR3 amino acids: CASSVNGQTGELFF. In nucleotides, the CDR3 is TGTGCCAGCAGCGTAAATGGGCAGACCGGGGAGCTGTTTTTT. The chain employs TRBV9 and TRBJ2-2; D not certain. The germline V gene has CDR1 SGDLS and CDR2 YYNGEE. V lost 1 base and J lost 5, with 9 bases in between. This CDR3 spans 14 amino acids. The whole variable domain, remainder taken from reference TRBV9 and TRBJ2-2, is DSGVTQTPKHLITATGQRVTLRCSPRSGDLSVYWYQQSLDQGLQFLIQYYNGEERAKGNILERFSAQQFPDLHSELNLSSLELGDSALYFCASSVNGQTGELFFGEGSRLTVL.

The chain links TRBV20-1 to TRBJ2-7; the match to TRBD1 covers 12 bases. This CDR3 region has 15 residues. The V gene's germline CDR1 is DFQATT and CDR2 SNEGSKA (reference sequence). V lost 2 bases to trimming and J lost 5 bases; unmatched junction nucleotides: 7. The CDR3 reads CSARPGGQGANEQYF. The CDR3 coding sequence is TGCAGTGCTAGACCCGGGGGACAGGGGGCGAACGAGCAGTACTTC.

This rearrangement joins TRBV5-1 to TRBJ2-4, with D tentatively TRBD2 (6 bases). The CDR3 has 18 amino acids. The V end lost 2 bases, the J end lost 0 bases, and 18 bases lay between the germline ends. Germline V CDR1 and CDR2: SGHRS, YFSETQ. The CDR3: CASSLWASAQLAKNIQYF. The DNA of the CDR3 is TGCGCCAGCAGCTTATGGGCTAGCGCCCAGCTAGCCAAAAACATTCAGTACTTC.

This clonotype was seen only a few times. The chain joins TRBV20-1 to TRBJ2-3; the D call may be TRBD1 or TRBD2 (5 bases each). Germline V lookup: CDR1 DFQATT, CDR2 SNEGSKA (reference sequence). Deletions cut 0 bases from V and 1 base from J, with 17 bases between. This CDR3 spans 17 amino acids. CDR3 residues: CSARDRPLGVGTDTQYF. CDR3 DNA: TGCAGTGCTAGAGATCGGCCTTTGGGGGTCGGCACAGATACGCAGTATTTT.

This clonotype was seen a handful of times. The chain links TRBV5-1 to TRBJ1-1; D may be TRBD1 (5 bases). Trimming took 0 bases from V and 10 from J, leaving 10 bases between them. CDR1 and CDR2 from the germline V gene are SGHRS and YFSETQ. This CDR3 has 12 residues. DNA for the CDR3: TGCGCCAGCAGCTTGGGGGGCAGGACAGCTTTCTTT. Translating it yields CASSLGGRTAFF.

V gene TRBV4-1 combines with J gene TRBJ2-1, with a possible D match to TRBD2 (6 bases). V lost 1 base and J 1 base, leaving 20 bases between the germline ends. This CDR3 contains 19 residues. Germline-derived CDR1 and CDR2 are MGHRA and YSYEKL. This CDR3 reads CASSQVTVWRGLSYNEQFF. The CDR3 DNA is TGCGCCAGCAGCCAAGTTACCGTTTGGCGGGGTCTATCCTACAATGAGCAGTTCTTC.

This clonotype was observed many times. This may stem from a read error, because a much larger clone lies one nucleotide away. This chain uses TRBV5-1 with TRBJ2-7, with 8 bases fitting TRBD1. In germline, CDR1 is SGHRS, CDR2 YFSETQ. The J segment lost 3 bases and the V segment lost 0 bases, leaving 2 bases of the junction unmatched. The CDR3 loop spans 14 amino acids. The CDR3 is CASSLGTGIYEQYF. For the CDR3, the DNA is TGCGCCAGCAGCTTGGGGACAGGGATCTACGAGCAGTACTTC.

This chain uses TRBV4-1 with TRBJ2-4; D is undetermined. The germline V and J ends were trimmed by 0 bases and 0 bases, with 15 bases remaining between them. This CDR3 contains 18 residues. CDR1 MGHRA and CDR2 YSYEKL come from the germline V gene. Here the CDR3 reads CASSQDRAKTLAKNIQYF. In DNA form, the CDR3 reads TGCGCCAGCAGCCAAGATCGGGCCAAAACTCTAGCCAAAAACATTCAGTACTTC.

Written as DNA, the CDR3 is TGTGCCAGCAGCCTACCGCGAGTGGACGGCCAAGAGACCCAGTACTTC. This codes for CASSLPRVDGQETQYF. The gene calls are TRBV12-3 or TRBV12-4 and TRBJ2-5; no clear D. V was trimmed by 6 bases and J by 1 base, leaving 18 bases between them. The CDR3 extends over 16 amino acids.

In this sample, this clonotype turned up a few times. J is TRBJ2-1 and V is TRBV5-1, with 11 bases matching TRBD2. With 2 bases clipped from V and 5 bases from J, the junction kept 6 bases outside the gene matches. In germline, CDR1 is SGHRS, CDR2 YFSETQ. The CDR3 runs to 16 residues. CDR3 amino acids: CASSLPGLAVDNEQFF. CDR3 DNA sequence: TGCGCCAGCAGCTTACCGGGACTAGCGGTTGACAATGAGCAGTTCTTC.

This chain links TRBV29-1 with TRBJ1-1; D unclear. Trimming took 4 bases from V and 0 from J, leaving 9 bases between them. Per the germline V gene, CDR1 is SQVTM and CDR2 is ANQGSEA. This CDR3 has 13 amino acids. The CDR3 DNA is TGCAGCGTTGGGGAATGGATGAACACTGAAGCTTTCTTT. Protein: CSVGEWMNTEAFF. Using reference TRBV29-1 and TRBJ1-1 for the parts outside the CDR3, the full variable domain is SAVISQKPSRDICQRGTSLTIQCQVDSQVTMMFWYRQQPGQSLTLIATANQGSEATYESGFVIDKFPISRPNLTFSTLTVSNMSPEDSSIYLCSVGEWMNTEAFFGQGTRLTVV.

The chain recombines TRBV29-1 with TRBJ1-1, with D tentatively TRBD1 (5 bases). V lost 1 base and J 4 bases, leaving 13 bases between the germline ends. Germline-derived CDR1 and CDR2 are SQVTM and ANQGSEA. The CDR3 runs to 14 residues. This CDR3 reads CSVEGDPGSTEAFF. The DNA for the CDR3 is TGCAGCGTTGAAGGGGACCCTGGTTCCACTGAAGCTTTCTTT.

The V and J genes are TRBV12-3 or TRBV12-4 and TRBJ2-7; 11 nucleotides agree with TRBD2. Trimming took 0 bases from V and 2 from J; bases not matched to a gene: 6. CDR3 length equals 17 residues. The CDR3 loop reads CASSLALFSGRAYEQYF. The CDR3, as DNA: TGTGCCAGCAGTTTAGCGCTCTTTAGCGGGAGGGCCTACGAGCAGTACTTC.

This clonotype was found many times. CDR3 protein: CATSGDRGNEQFF. Written as DNA, the CDR3 is TGTGCCACCAGCGGCGACAGGGGCAATGAGCAGTTCTTC. The chain has TRBV24-1 and TRBJ2-1; 8 bases line up with TRBD1. CDR1 and CDR2 (germline): KGHDR, SFDVKD. V lost 7 bases and J lost 6; bases outside the gene matches: 4. CDR3 length: 13 residues.

This clonotype turned up a few times. The V call is TRBV5-1, the J call TRBJ2-1; D not certain. The germline V gene encodes CDR1 SGHRS and CDR2 YFSETQ. CDR3 length: 13 amino acids. The V end lost 7 bases, the J end lost 6 bases, and 14 bases lay between the germline ends. This CDR3 reads CASGGVFVNEQFF. CDR3 sequence (DNA): TGCGCCAGCGGCGGAGTGTTTGTCAATGAGCAGTTCTTC.

The chain employs TRBV21-1 and TRBJ2-7. TRBV21-1 is a listed pseudogene. The CDR3 runs 14 residues. CDR3 sequence (DNA): TGTGCCAGCAGCACGTCGGCAGGGCCCTACGAGCAGTACTTC. It yields the protein CASSTSAGPYEQYF.

V gene TRBV18 combines with J gene TRBJ2-1, with a tentative D call TRBD2 (6 bases). Trimming took off 3 bases at V and 5 bases at J, with 14 bases between the two ends. The CDR3 contains 15 residues. Germline values: CDR1 KGHSH, CDR2 LQKENI. The chain's CDR3 is CASSPWSSDHNEQFF. CDR3 bases: TGTGCCAGCTCACCGTGGTCTAGCGACCACAATGAGCAGTTCTTC.

The chain joins TRBV29-1 to TRBJ1-1; D gene uncertain. The V gene lost 4 bases and the J gene lost 12 bases, with 15 bases spanning the gap. The CDR3 covers 11 residues. Germline loops: CDR1 SQVTM, CDR2 ANQGSEA. As DNA, the CDR3 is TGCAGCGTTGGCCCCGGTAGGTTCTCTTTCTTT. Residues: CSVGPGRFSFF.

This clonotype was seen more than once but under ten times. This chain joins TRBV29-1 and TRBJ1-3; 9 positions agree with TRBD1. The V gene's germline CDR1 is SQVTM and CDR2 ANQGSEA. The trim removed 5 bases at V and 3 bases at J, leaving 8 bases unmatched. The CDR3 is 15 amino acids. CDR3 nucleotide sequence: TGCAGCGTTCGGTCTACAGGGGGCTATGGAAACACCATATATTTT. Translated, it gives CSVRSTGGYGNTIYF.

The CDR3 region has the DNA TGTGCCAGTAGTATGTACGGGAGAAACTACGAGCAGTACTTC. Protein: CASSMYGRNYEQYF. The chain links TRBV19 to TRBJ2-7; D perhaps matches TRBD2 (6 bases). The CDR3 length is 14 residues. CDR1 is LNHDA and CDR2 is SQIVND in the germline V gene (reference sequence). V shed 3 bases and J shed 3 bases, with 12 bases lying between them.

V and J are TRBV20-1 and TRBJ2-3; 7 positions agree with TRBD1. This CDR3 has 12 residues. Looked up from germline, CDR1 is DFQATT and CDR2 is SNEGSKA (reference sequence). The ends lost 5 bases at V and 8 bases at J; junction bases unmatched: 7. CDR3 DNA: TGCAGTGCTTACCGACAGGGCGGTACGCAGTATTTT. Protein product: CSAYRQGGTQYF.

The chain combines TRBV5-5 with TRBJ2-1, with 10 bases that match TRBD2. The germline V gene encodes CDR1 SGHKS and CDR2 YYEKEE (reference sequence). The CDR3 runs 17 residues. Trimming took 4 bases from V and 7 from J; bases not matched to a gene: 14. CDR3 sequence: CASSPGTPAGGLNEQFF. DNA of the CDR3: TGTGCCAGCAGCCCTGGTACTCCAGCGGGAGGGTTAAATGAGCAGTTCTTC.

The chain is built from TRBV7-9 and TRBJ2-2, with a tentative D call TRBD2 (5 bases). Germline assignment: CDR1 SEHNR and CDR2 FQNEAQ (reference sequence). CDR3 length: 13 residues. Trimming left V 11 bases short and J 3 bases short, with 13 bases between. DNA of the CDR3: TGTGCCCTCAGTAGCGCTGACACCGGGGAGCTGTTTTTT. As protein: CALSSADTGELFF.

The rearrangement links TRBV5-1 to TRBJ1-2, with no clear D. This CDR3 comprises 15 residues. Looked up from germline, CDR1 is SGHRS and CDR2 is YFSETQ. The V and J ends lost 2 bases and 4 bases respectively, with 15 bases between them. The CDR3 loop is CASSFYQDPGYGYTF. CDR3 DNA sequence: TGCGCCAGCAGCTTCTATCAGGATCCGGGCTATGGCTACACCTTC.

The chain joins TRBV5-1 to TRBJ2-5; D gene unclear. Trimming left V 0 bases short and J 2 bases short, with 14 bases between. Germline CDR1 reads SGHRS; CDR2 reads YFSETQ. The CDR3 runs 16 residues. The CDR3 DNA is TGCGCCAGCAGCTTGGCGGGTAACACCGCGCAAGAGACCCAGTACTTC. This gives the protein CASSLAGNTAQETQYF.

This clonotype was seen repeatedly, ten times or more. This chain uses TRBV5-8 with TRBJ2-1; TRBD2 might be the D (6 bases). V was cut by 0 bases and J by 8 bases, with 9 bases left in between. Looked up from germline, CDR1 is SGHTS and CDR2 is YDEGEE. This CDR3 has 13 residues. The CDR3 bases are TGTGCCAGCAGCTTGGGCGGGGCCGATGAGCAGTTCTTC. Translated, it gives CASSLGGADEQFF.